This T cell receptor (beta chain) was sequenced during a study of T cell responses to AZD1222 COVID-19 vaccine. Broader study findings: Rises in breadth and depth of Spike-specific TCRs came after two AZD1222 doses.

As to this clone: Its cognate antigen is unknown.

This CDR3 is built from 14 residues. The germline CDR1 and CDR2 sequences are SGDLS and YYNGEE. Between the trimmed V and J ends, which lost 3 bases and 4 bases, there was a span of 13 bases. Using immunoSEQ multiplex PCR, the repertoire was profiled, and TCRdb retains in-frame clones only, with some absent. The table lists about 190,000 clones, just over 90% of them singletons. This TCR came from an adult who received the MenACWY meningococcal vaccine as a control. The chain carries TRBV9 and TRBJ1-1; D uncertain. This material consisted of peripheral blood, taken 28 days after the second dose of the MenACWY control vaccine. DNA of the CDR3: TGTGCCAGCAGCGGGCAAGAGTTGGGCACTGAAGCTTTCTTT. Protein: CASSGQELGTEAFF.